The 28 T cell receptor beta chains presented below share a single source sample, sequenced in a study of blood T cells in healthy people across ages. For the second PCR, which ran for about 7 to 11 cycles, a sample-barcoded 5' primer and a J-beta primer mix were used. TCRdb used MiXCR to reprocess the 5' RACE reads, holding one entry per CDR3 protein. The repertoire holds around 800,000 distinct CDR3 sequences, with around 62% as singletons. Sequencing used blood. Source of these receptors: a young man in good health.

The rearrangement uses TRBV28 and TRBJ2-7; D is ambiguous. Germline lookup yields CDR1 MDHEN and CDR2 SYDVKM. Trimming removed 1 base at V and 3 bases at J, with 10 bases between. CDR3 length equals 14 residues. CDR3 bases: TGTGCCAGCAGTTTATTTCAGTCCAACTACGAGCAGTACTTC. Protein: CASSLFQSNYEQYF.

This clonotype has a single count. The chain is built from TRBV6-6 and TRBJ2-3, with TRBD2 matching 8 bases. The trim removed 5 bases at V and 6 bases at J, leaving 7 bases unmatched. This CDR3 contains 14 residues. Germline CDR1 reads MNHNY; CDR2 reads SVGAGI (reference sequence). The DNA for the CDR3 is TGTGCCAGCAGTCTACGGACTAGCTCCGATACGCAGTATTTT. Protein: CASSLRTSSDTQYF.

Here the CDR3 DNA reads TGTGCCTGGAGTACGGATTATAATTCACCCCTCCACTTT. Translated, it gives CAWSTDYNSPLHF. The chain carries TRBV30 and TRBJ1-6; D gene uncertain. Germline CDR1 and CDR2: GTSNPN and SVGIG (reference sequence). The V gene lost 2 bases and the J gene lost 4 bases, with 6 bases spanning the gap. The CDR3 has 13 residues.

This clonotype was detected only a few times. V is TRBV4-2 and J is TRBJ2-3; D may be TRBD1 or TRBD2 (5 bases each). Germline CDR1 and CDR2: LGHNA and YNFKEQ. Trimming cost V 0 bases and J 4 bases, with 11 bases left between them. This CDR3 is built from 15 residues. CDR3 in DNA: TGTGCCAGCAGCCAAGAGTCCCGGGACCCAGATACGCAGTATTTT. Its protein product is CASSQESRDPDTQYF.

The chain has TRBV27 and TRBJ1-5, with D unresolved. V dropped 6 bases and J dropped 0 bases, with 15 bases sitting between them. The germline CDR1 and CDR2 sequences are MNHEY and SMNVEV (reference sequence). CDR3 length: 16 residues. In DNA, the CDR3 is TGTGCCAGCAGCCCGGGAGCTAGGCTTAGCAATCAGCCCCAGCATTTT. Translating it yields CASSPGARLSNQPQHF.

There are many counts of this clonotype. The CDR3 nucleotides read TGTGCCAGCAGTGTGACTGAAGCCAAAAACATTCAGTACTTC. Amino acid sequence: CASSVTEAKNIQYF. This chain connects TRBV7-2 to TRBJ2-4; D is uncertain. The CDR3 consists of 14 residues. V gave up 6 bases and J gave up 0 bases, with 9 bases separating them. Per the germline V gene, CDR1 is SGHTA and CDR2 is FQGNSA.

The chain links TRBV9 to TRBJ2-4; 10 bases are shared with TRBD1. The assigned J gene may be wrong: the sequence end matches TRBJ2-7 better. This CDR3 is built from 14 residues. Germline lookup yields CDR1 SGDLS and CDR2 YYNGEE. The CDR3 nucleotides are TGTGCCAGCAGCGTCGGGACAGGGGCCCACGAGCAGTACTTC. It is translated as CASSVGTGAHEQYF.

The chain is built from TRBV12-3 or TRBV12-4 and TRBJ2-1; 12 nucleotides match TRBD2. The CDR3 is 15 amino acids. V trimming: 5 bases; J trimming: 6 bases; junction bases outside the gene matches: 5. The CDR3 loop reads CASSIGTSGSNEQFF. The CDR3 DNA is TGTGCCAGCAGTATAGGGACTAGCGGGTCCAATGAGCAGTTCTTC.

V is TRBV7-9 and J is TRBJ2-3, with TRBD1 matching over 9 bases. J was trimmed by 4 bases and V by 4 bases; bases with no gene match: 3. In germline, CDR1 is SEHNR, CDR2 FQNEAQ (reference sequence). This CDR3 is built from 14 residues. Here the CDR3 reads CASSSDRGADTQYF. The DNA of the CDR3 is TGTGCCAGCAGCTCGGACAGGGGTGCAGATACGCAGTATTTT.

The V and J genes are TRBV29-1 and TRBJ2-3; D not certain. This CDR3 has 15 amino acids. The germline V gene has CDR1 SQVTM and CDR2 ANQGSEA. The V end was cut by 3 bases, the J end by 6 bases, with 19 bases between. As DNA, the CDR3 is TGCAGCGTTGAGAGTGGACGCACCTTGGGGGATACGCAGTATTTT. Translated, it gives CSVESGRTLGDTQYF.

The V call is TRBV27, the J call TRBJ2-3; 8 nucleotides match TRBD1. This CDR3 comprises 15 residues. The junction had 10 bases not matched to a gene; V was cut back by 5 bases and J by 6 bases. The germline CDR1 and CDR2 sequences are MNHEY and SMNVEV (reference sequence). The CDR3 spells CASSPGQGPGDTQYF. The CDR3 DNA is TGTGCCAGCAGTCCAGGACAGGGCCCCGGGGATACGCAGTATTTT.

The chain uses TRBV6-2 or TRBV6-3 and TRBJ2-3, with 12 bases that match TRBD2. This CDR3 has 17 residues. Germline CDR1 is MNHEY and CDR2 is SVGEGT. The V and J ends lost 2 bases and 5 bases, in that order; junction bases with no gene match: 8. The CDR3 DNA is TGTGCCAGCAGTTACGAAACTAGCGGGGGGACGGAAGATACGCAGTATTTT. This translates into CASSYETSGGTEDTQYF.

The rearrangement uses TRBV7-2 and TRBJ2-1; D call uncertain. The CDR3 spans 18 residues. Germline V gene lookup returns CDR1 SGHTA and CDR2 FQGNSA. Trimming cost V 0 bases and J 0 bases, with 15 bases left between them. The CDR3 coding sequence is TGTGCCAGCAGCTTAGCTGCTTCAGTTCAGAGCTCCTACAATGAGCAGTTCTTC. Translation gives CASSLAASVQSSYNEQFF. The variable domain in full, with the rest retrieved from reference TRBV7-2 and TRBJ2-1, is GAGVSQSPSNKVTEKGKDVELRCDPISGHTALYWYRQSLGQGLEFLIYFQGNSAPDKSGLPSDRFSAERTGGSVSTLTIQRTQQEDSAVYLCASSLAASVQSSYNEQFFGPGTRLTVL.

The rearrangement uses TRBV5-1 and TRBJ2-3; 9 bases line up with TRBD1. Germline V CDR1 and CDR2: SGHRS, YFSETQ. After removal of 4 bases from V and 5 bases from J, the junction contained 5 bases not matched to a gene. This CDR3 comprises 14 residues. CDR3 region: CASSAGQGIDTQYF. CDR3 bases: TGCGCCAGCAGCGCGGGACAGGGAATAGATACGCAGTATTTT.

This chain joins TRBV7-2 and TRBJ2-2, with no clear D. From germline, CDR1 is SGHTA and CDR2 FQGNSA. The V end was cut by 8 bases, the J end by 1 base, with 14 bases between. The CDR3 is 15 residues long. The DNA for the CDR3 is TGTGCCAGCGGCCCACAAGCACAGAACACCGGGGAGCTGTTTTTT. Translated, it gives CASGPQAQNTGELFF. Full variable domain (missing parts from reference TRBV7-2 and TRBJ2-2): GAGVSQSPSNKVTEKGKDVELRCDPISGHTALYWYRQSLGQGLEFLIYFQGNSAPDKSGLPSDRFSAERTGGSVSTLTIQRTQQEDSAVYLCASGPQAQNTGELFFGEGSRLTVL.

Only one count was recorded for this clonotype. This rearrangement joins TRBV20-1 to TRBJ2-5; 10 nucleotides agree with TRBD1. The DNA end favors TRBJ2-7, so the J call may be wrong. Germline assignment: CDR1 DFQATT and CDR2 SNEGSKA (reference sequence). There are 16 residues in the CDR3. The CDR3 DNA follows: TGCAGTGTGTGGTCTTTCGGGACAGGGGATACCTACGAGCAGTACTTC. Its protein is CSVWSFGTGDTYEQYF.

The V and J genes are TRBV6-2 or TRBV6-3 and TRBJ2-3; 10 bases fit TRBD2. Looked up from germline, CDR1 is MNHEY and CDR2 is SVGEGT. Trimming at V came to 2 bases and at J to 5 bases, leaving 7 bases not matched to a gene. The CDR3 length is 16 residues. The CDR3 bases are TGTGCCAGCAGTTACCTCCTAGCGGGGGCTGGAGATACGCAGTATTTT. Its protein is CASSYLLAGAGDTQYF.

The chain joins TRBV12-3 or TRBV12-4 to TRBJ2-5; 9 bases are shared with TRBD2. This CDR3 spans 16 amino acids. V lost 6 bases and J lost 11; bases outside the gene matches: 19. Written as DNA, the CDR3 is TGTGCCAGCAGCACCGTCCAGGGACTAGCATTGAGGGAGCAGTACTTC. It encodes CASSTVQGLALREQYF.

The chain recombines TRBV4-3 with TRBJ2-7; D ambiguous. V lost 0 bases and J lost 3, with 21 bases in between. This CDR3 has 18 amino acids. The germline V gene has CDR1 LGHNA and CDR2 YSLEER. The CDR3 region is CASSQDLRTAFGVYEQYF. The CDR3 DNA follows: TGCGCCAGCAGCCAAGATCTGCGGACGGCCTTTGGGGTCTACGAGCAGTACTTC.

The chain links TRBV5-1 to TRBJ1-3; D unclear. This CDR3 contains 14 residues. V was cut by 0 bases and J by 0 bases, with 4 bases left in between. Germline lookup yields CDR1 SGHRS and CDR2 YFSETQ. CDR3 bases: TGCGCCAGCAGCTTGGTCAGCTCTGGAAACACCATATATTTT. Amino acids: CASSLVSSGNTIYF.

The chain's CDR3 is CASSFTGQETQYF. The CDR3 nucleotides are TGTGCCAGCAGCTTTACGGGGCAGGAGACCCAGTACTTC. This sequence joins TRBV7-9 and TRBJ2-5; D could derive from TRBD1 or TRBD2 (5 bases each). The CDR3 sequence is 13 residues long. Per germline, CDR1 SEHNR and CDR2 FQNEAQ (reference sequence). V was cut by 3 bases and J by 5 bases, with 10 bases left in between.

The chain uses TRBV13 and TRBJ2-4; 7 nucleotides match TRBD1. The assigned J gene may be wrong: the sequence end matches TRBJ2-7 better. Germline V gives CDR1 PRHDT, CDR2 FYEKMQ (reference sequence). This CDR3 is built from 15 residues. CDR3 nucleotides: TGTGCCAGCAGCTTAGGCCAGGGGGTGGCCTACGAGCAGTACTTC. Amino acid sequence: CASSLGQGVAYEQYF.

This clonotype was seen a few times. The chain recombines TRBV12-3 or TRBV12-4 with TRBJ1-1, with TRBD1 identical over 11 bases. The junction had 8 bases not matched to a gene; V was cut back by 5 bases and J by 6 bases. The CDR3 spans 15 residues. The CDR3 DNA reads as TGTGCCAGCAGTCCAGGACAGGGGGCTAGGGCTGAAGCTTTCTTT. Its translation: CASSPGQGARAEAFF.

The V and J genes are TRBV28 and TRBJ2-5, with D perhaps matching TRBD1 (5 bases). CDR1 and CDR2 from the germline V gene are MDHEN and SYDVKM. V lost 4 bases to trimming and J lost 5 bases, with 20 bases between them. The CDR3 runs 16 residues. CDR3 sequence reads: CASSWLSRDVRETQYF. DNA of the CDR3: TGTGCCAGCAGTTGGCTAAGCAGGGATGTCCGGGAGACCCAGTACTTC.

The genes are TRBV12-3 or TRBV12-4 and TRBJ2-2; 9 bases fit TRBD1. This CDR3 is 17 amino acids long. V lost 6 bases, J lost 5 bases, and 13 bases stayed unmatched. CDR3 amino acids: CASRPRPGQGSTGELFF. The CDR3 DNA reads TGTGCCAGCAGACCCCGTCCGGGACAGGGATCGACCGGGGAGCTGTTTTTT.

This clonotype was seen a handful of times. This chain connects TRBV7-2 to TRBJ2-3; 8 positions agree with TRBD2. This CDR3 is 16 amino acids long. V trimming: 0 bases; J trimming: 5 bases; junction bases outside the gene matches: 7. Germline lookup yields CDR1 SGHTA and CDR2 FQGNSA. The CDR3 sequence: CASSLASRGALDTQYF. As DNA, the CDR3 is TGTGCCAGCAGCTTAGCGTCGCGGGGGGCACTAGATACGCAGTATTTT.

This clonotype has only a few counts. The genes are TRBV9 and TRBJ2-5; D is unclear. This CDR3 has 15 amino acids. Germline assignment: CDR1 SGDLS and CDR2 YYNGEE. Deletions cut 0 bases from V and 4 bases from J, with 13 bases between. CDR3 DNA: TGTGCCAGCAGCGTAGATGGTGAGAGTACAGAGACCCAGTACTTC. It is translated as CASSVDGESTETQYF.

This chain's CDR3 is CASSHQGHGLAETQYF. The DNA for the CDR3 is TGTGCCAGCAGCCACCAGGGACACGGGTTGGCAGAGACCCAGTACTTC. The chain recombines TRBV21-1 with TRBJ2-5; TRBD1 is taken as the D call from the table, unchecked against the DNA. TRBV21-1 is flagged as a pseudogene. CDR3 length: 16 residues.